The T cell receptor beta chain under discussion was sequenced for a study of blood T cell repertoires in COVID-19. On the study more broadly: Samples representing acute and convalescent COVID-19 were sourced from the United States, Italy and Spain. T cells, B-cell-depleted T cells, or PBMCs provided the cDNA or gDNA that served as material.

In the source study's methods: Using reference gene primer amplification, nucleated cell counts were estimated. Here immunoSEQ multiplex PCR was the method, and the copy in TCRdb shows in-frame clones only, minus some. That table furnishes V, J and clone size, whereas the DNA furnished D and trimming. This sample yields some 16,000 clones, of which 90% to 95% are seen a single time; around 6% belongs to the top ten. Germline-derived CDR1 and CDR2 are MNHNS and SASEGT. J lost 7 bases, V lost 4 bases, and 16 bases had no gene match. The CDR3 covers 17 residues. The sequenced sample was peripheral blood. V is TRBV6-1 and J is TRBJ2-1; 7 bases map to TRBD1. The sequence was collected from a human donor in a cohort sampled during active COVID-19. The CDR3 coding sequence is TGTGCCAGCAGTGGGCGAGCCGCTGACAGGGTCCGGAATGAGCAGTTCTTC. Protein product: CASSGRAADRVRNEQFF.